This T cell receptor (beta chain) is from a study of cytomegalovirus exposure and HLA in healthy donors (dated by TCRdb to between 2016 and 2019). Context from the whole study: According to a later analysis, the approximately 120 validation repertoires were produced on the same platform as the approximately 620 repertoires of the first cohort. The study aimed to test whether cataloging public T cell receptors could reveal signatures of past pathogen exposure. A separate validation cohort of roughly 120 different subjects was used in addition to the approximately 700-subject first cohort. The study combined high-throughput TCR immunosequencing, statistical association of individual TCRs with disease status, and machine learning to predict cytomegalovirus infection status.

Remarks on this clone: This receptor's antigen is unknown. Base qualities are not provided; no much larger clone lies one nucleotide away.

Separate from the roughly 650-subject first cohort, the validation cohort of more than 90 subjects was the group to which the donors belonged. Preparation of the library involved the immunoSEQ multiplex PCR assay. The authors' pipeline ran thus. A statistical classification framework was developed to diagnose cytomegalovirus status using the catalog of TCR beta chain sequences. The immuneACCESS repertoire file appears here via TCRdb, limited to in-frame rearrangements. These files lack a portion of the clones; in checked studies, under half of the deficit traces to unresolved V genes, and the cause of the others is not known. V, J and clone size are those of that table, while D and trimming were read from the DNA. The sample profile shows 160,000 or so clones; approximately 80% of them were found once. The ten largest make up approximately 2% of the sample. Study-level results and caveats: In the study, 150 to 200 TCR beta chains were listed as associated with cytomegalovirus. A later analysis lacked HLA typing for the validation cohort, so it scored co-occurrence in that cohort across all 110 or so repertoires. A few of the identified cytomegalovirus-associated TCR beta chains were confirmed in vitro to be specific for cytomegalovirus antigens. Most TCR sequences were observed very rarely across donors, whereas some public TCRs were present in many individuals. The authors suggested that the approach could potentially be generalized to other disease states and immunological phenotypes. Cytomegalovirus status was reported to be diagnosed by the classifier with high specificity and sensitivity in both the original and validation cohorts. In a later analysis, TCRs clustered in the first cohort were found to also tend to co-occur in the roughly 130 validation repertoires, with 90% to 95% of cluster scores above 0.

The clonotype originates from a young man in good health and CMV-seropositive. Sequencing input: PBMCs.

The base sequence is TGTGCCAGCAGTTACTTCAGGGGTGATACGCAGTATTTT. Its protein reads: CASSYFRGDTQYF. This sequence uses TRBV6-5 and TRBJ2-3; TRBD1 is possibly the D segment (6 matching bases). Counted from cysteine to phenylalanine, this CDR3 has 13 amino acids. Of all the DNA, just the CDR3 is kept, 39 bases in frame from base 1. Relative to germline, V is 1 base shorter and J is 6 bases shorter, with 8 bases between their ends. Via the germline V gene, CDR1 is MNHEY and CDR2 SVGAGI.